The clone carrying this TCR beta chain appeared many times. The source of the sample is a study of human T cells and chemical hapten exposure. Germline V gene lookup returns CDR1 LGHNA and CDR2 YNFKEQ. This CDR3 is built from 18 residues. J gave up 6 bases and V 3 bases, and 15 bases lay outside the gene matches. MiXCR was run by TCRdb on the RACE reads, yielding one entry per CDR3 protein. The sample comprises roughly 100,000 distinct CDR3 sequences, about 11% of which are singletons, and roughly 3.5% rests with the top ten. Time point of the sample: patch test 1, 2 weeks after DPC sensitization. The treatment here: therapeutic diphenylcyclopropenone sensitization with weekly scalp DPC. Blood collection took place prior to placing each patch test.

The TCR sequence derives from a woman between 35 and 50 years old with alopecia areata. Some clones in this sample may be carry-over from other donors' samples. V and J are TRBV4-2 and TRBJ2-3; TRBD2 matches 10 bases. Specimen: whole blood, collected in connection with sensitization to the hapten diphenylcyclopropenone (DPC). Here the CDR3 reads CASSQDPWGSGGADTQYF. CDR3 nucleotide sequence: TGTGCCAGCAGCCAGGACCCCTGGGGGAGCGGGGGGGCCGATACGCAGTATTTT.